The 30 T cell receptor beta chains listed next were all sequenced from one sample in a study of CXCR3-negative and CXCR3-positive naive CD8 T cells. The authors prepared UMI-labeled TRB cDNA libraries by 5' RACE. TCRdb reanalyzed the 5' RACE reads and collapses them to one entry per CDR3 protein, without DNA. This repertoire includes about 5,600 distinct CDR3 sequences. The sequencing input was naive CXCR3- CD8+ T cells from blood. Subset: CD45RO-CCR7+CD27+CD95- naive CD8+ T cells lacking CXCR3 (TNR3-). The origin of the receptors is a human donor in good health. Some clones in this sample may be carry-over from other donors' samples.

The chain is built from TRBV5-1 and TRBJ2-1; with no DNA, the TCRdb D assignment of TRBD2 cannot be verified. This CDR3 contains 16 residues. CDR1 and CDR2 from the germline V gene are SGHRS and YFSETQ. This chain's CDR3 is CASSLDLAGVYNEQFF.

This chain joins TRBV4-1 and TRBJ2-7; the TRBD2 assignment by TCRdb is unverifiable without DNA. This CDR3 has 16 amino acids. The germline V gene has CDR1 MGHRA and CDR2 YSYEKL. This CDR3 is CASSQDASGYAYEQYF.

This clonotype is deemed medium-sized by its frequency. The chain recombines TRBV29-1 with TRBJ1-1; with no DNA, the TCRdb D assignment of TRBD1 cannot be verified. Germline V gives CDR1 SQVTM, CDR2 ANQGSEA. The CDR3 covers 12 residues. The CDR3 is CSVPDRYPEAFF.

The chain joins TRBV20-1 to TRBJ2-7; TCRdb's D call of TRBD2 is untestable without DNA. Germline loops: CDR1 DFQATT, CDR2 SNEGSKA (reference sequence). The CDR3 contains 17 residues. CDR3 sequence: CSARGTSGSSGAYEQYF.

This clonotype is deemed medium-sized by its frequency. This chain uses TRBV29-1 with TRBJ1-1. The CDR3 sequence is 12 residues long. Germline CDR1 and CDR2: SQVTM and ANQGSEA. The CDR3 region is CSVGWGDAEAFF. Together with reference TRBV29-1 and TRBJ1-1, the CDR3 gives the full variable domain: SAVISQKPSRDICQRGTSLTIQCQVDSQVTMMFWYRQQPGQSLTLIATANQGSEATYESGFVIDKFPISRPNLTFSTLTVSNMSPEDSSIYLCSVGWGDAEAFFGQGTRLTVV.

The chain joins TRBV5-1 to TRBJ1-2; TCRdb names TRBD1, which stays unverified in the absence of DNA. CDR3 size: 15 residues. Germline V lookup: CDR1 SGHRS, CDR2 YFSETQ. The CDR3 protein is CASSAGTGSGYGYTF.

The rearrangement joins TRBV2 to TRBJ1-2; there is no DNA to check the TCRdb D call of TRBD1. Germline V gene data show CDR1 as SNHLY and CDR2 as FYNNEI. CDR3 length equals 14 residues. The CDR3 sequence is CASPTGKEIYGYTF.

This clonotype is identified as medium-sized from frequency. This sequence joins TRBV10-2 and TRBJ2-7; TCRdb gives TRBD1 as the D gene, but with no DNA this cannot be confirmed. In germline, CDR1 is WSHSY, CDR2 SAAADI. The CDR3 consists of 12 residues. The CDR3 is CAISTGMGEQYF.

This sequence joins TRBV7-6 and TRBJ2-3; there is no DNA to check the TCRdb D call of TRBD2. Germline lookup yields CDR1 SGHVS and CDR2 FNYEAQ. There are 16 residues in the CDR3. CDR3 protein: CASRALAGESTDTQYF.

This clonotype is medium-sized by frequency. The chain employs TRBV9 and TRBJ2-6. Germline CDR1 and CDR2: SGDLS and YYNGEE. This CDR3 contains 13 residues. The CDR3 here is CASSDTGANVLTF.

The genes are TRBV14 and TRBJ1-2; TCRdb designates TRBD1, a call that cannot be tested without DNA. Per germline, CDR1 SGHDN and CDR2 FVKESK. The CDR3 runs to 19 residues. This CDR3 reads CASSQERETPLTALYGYTF.

This clonotype is classed as medium-sized by frequency. The CDR3 loop reads CASSLGQGNEQYF. The chain recombines TRBV5-1 with TRBJ2-7; TCRdb calls TRBD1, which cannot be checked without DNA. Germline V CDR1 and CDR2: SGHRS, YFSETQ. The CDR3 sequence is 13 residues long.

This chain uses TRBV29-1 with TRBJ2-5; the TCRdb call, TRBD1, lacks DNA for checking. CDR3 size: 11 residues. From germline, CDR1 is SQVTM and CDR2 ANQGSEA. Here the CDR3 reads CSDGTGGTQYF.

Considering frequency, this clonotype is medium-sized. This chain connects TRBV29-1 to TRBJ2-7. This CDR3 comprises 12 residues. The germline V gene has CDR1 SQVTM and CDR2 ANQGSEA. CDR3 protein: CSVDGRNYEQYF.

This chain links TRBV7-9 with TRBJ2-2. CDR3 length: 13 amino acids. Germline values: CDR1 SEHNR, CDR2 FQNEAQ (reference sequence). The CDR3 reads CASRAANTGELFF.

The CDR3 region is CASSYGTSSYEQYF. This chain connects TRBV6-2 or TRBV6-3 to TRBJ2-7; the TRBD1 assignment by TCRdb is unverifiable without DNA. This CDR3 is built from 14 residues. Germline CDR1 is MNHEY and CDR2 is SVGEGT.

By frequency, this clonotype is medium-sized. This sequence joins TRBV20-1 and TRBJ2-7; TCRdb proposes TRBD2, but this gene call is untestable without DNA. Per germline, CDR1 DFQATT and CDR2 SNEGSKA (reference sequence). The CDR3 sequence is 16 residues long. CDR3 in amino acids: CSARAGTSGYTYEQYF.

Its frequency marks this clonotype as medium-sized. V and J are TRBV15 and TRBJ1-5. The CDR3 loop spans 12 amino acids. Germline CDR1 reads LNHNV; CDR2 reads YYDKDF (reference sequence). This CDR3 reads CATSSGNQPQHF.

This chain uses TRBV16 with TRBJ2-7; TCRdb outputs TRBD1, but without DNA this stays unchecked. The CDR3 has 13 amino acids. CDR1 is KGHSY, CDR2 FQNENV, per germline. The CDR3 region is CASSQKPQYEQYF.

In terms of frequency, this clonotype is medium-sized. The V gene is TRBV7-9, the J gene TRBJ2-1; the D gene TCRdb calls, TRBD2, cannot be checked with no DNA. Germline V CDR1 and CDR2: SEHNR, FQNEAQ (reference sequence). CDR3 length equals 14 residues. CDR3 protein: CASSPGLAGVEQFF.

The rearrangement links TRBV4-1 to TRBJ2-7; TCRdb's D gene call, TRBD2, goes unchecked for lack of DNA. CDR1 MGHRA and CDR2 YSYEKL come from the germline V gene. CDR3 length: 17 residues. The chain's CDR3 is CASSQDIPGTTVDGQYF.

The V and J genes are TRBV4-1 and TRBJ1-1; TCRdb reports TRBD1, a call that lacks DNA to check it against. CDR1 is MGHRA, CDR2 YSYEKL, per germline. The CDR3 spans 15 residues. CDR3 sequence reads: CASSQDLSPGADFFF.

This clonotype registers medium-sized by frequency. The gene calls are TRBV12-3 or TRBV12-4 and TRBJ2-6. CDR3 length equals 16 residues. The CDR3 sequence: CASRSDESSGANVLTF.

The genes are TRBV5-6 and TRBJ2-1. This CDR3 has 12 amino acids. The germline V gene has CDR1 SGHDT and CDR2 YYEEEE. The CDR3 region is CASSFIGNEQFF.

This sequence joins TRBV11-2 and TRBJ2-1; TCRdb selects TRBD2, and the lack of DNA leaves this call unchecked. Germline V gene data show CDR1 as SGHAT and CDR2 as FQNNGV. This CDR3 contains 15 residues. The CDR3 protein is CASSFTSGAYNEQFF. Together with reference TRBV11-2 and TRBJ2-1, the CDR3 gives the full variable domain: EAGVAQSPRYKIIEKRQSVAFWCNPISGHATLYWYQQILGQGPKLLIQFQNNGVVDDSQLPKDRFSAERLKGVDSTLKIQPAKLEDSAVYLCASSFTSGAYNEQFFGPGTRLTVL.

This clonotype registers medium-sized by frequency. V gene TRBV7-9 combines with J gene TRBJ2-7. The germline V gene encodes CDR1 SEHNR and CDR2 FQNEAQ (reference sequence). The CDR3 contains 13 residues. The CDR3 sequence: CASSLAGDGEQYF.

By frequency, this clonotype is medium-sized. The rearrangement joins TRBV29-1 to TRBJ2-7; checking the TCRdb D call of TRBD2 is not possible without DNA. CDR1 is SQVTM, CDR2 ANQGSEA, per germline. This CDR3 region has 14 residues. The CDR3 loop reads CSVEGTGGKYEQYF.

CDR3 sequence: CSVEGDYRYEQYF. The chain is built from TRBV29-1 and TRBJ2-7; TCRdb names TRBD2, which stays unverified in the absence of DNA. The germline gives CDR1 SQVTM, CDR2 ANQGSEA. CDR3 length: 13 residues.

In terms of frequency, this clonotype is medium-sized. This chain connects TRBV29-1 to TRBJ2-7. CDR3 length equals 15 residues. Germline CDR1 is SQVTM and CDR2 is ANQGSEA. CDR3 region: CSVEVAGALPFEQYF.

This chain joins TRBV19 and TRBJ1-1; absent DNA, TCRdb's TRBD1 call cannot be checked. In germline, CDR1 is LNHDA, CDR2 SQIVND (reference sequence). This CDR3 contains 14 residues. The CDR3 is CASSHPDVNTEAFF. The entire variable domain, with the rest obtained from reference TRBV19 and TRBJ1-1, is as follows: DGGITQSPKYLFRKEGQNVTLSCEQNLNHDAMYWYRQDPGQGLRLIYYSQIVNDFQKGDIAEGYSVSREKKESFPLTVTSAQKNPTAFYLCASSHPDVNTEAFFGQGTRLTVV.